One TCR beta chain is described in this entry. What it binds is unknown. The entry originates in a study of T cells expressing NK-cell markers. Background on the study: Most of the eight sequenced donors were HCMV-seropositive; one was seronegative.

The CDR3 loop spans 14 amino acids. Germline CDR1 SGDLS, CDR2 YYNGEE. What made the TCR beta cDNA was 5'RACE template switching with UMIs. From the 5' RACE reads, TCRdb lists one entry per CDR3 protein and no DNA. The sample holds almost 450,000 distinct CDR3 sequences. Overall study findings and caveats: It is unclear if expanded NKG2C-expressing clones target HCMV antigens. NKG2C+ dominant clonotypes from several donors made up about 1.0-7.5% of CD8+ T cells.

The sequence derives from a woman aged 18 to 75 in good health. The sequenced material came from blood T cells: a sorted CD56 or NKG2C T cell subset, CD4+ or CD8+ T cells, or bulk PBMC T cells (not recorded which). The chain has TRBV9 and TRBJ2-7; with no DNA, the TCRdb D assignment of TRBD1 cannot be verified. CDR3: CASGRGGSSYEQYF.